These 28 T cell receptor beta chains were all obtained from the same sample, sequenced in a study of blood T cell repertoires in COVID-19. Only in-frame clones appear in the TCRdb table, and some are missing; sequencing was by immunoSEQ multiplex PCR. This repertoire shows about 160,000 clones, roughly 87% found once; its top ten account for 7% to 7.5%. Sequencing was done on a sample of PBMCs or T cells enriched from blood (not recorded which). These receptor sequences come from a woman aged 50 to 60 who had recovered from COVID-19.

CDR3 nucleotide sequence: TGTGCCATCAGTGATCCCGCGGAGACCTACAATGAGCAGTTCTTC. As protein: CAISDPAETYNEQFF. The genes are TRBV10-3 and TRBJ2-1; D is undetermined. CDR1 ENHRY and CDR2 SYGVKD come from the germline V gene. Trimming left V 3 bases short and J 2 bases short, with 11 bases between. This CDR3 region has 15 residues.

This chain joins TRBV18 and TRBJ2-7; 7 nucleotides match TRBD1. J was trimmed by 3 bases and V by 8 bases; bases with no gene match: 10. The CDR3 extends over 14 amino acids. CDR1 and CDR2 from the germline V gene are KGHSH and LQKENI. CDR3 DNA sequence: TGTGCCAGCGAACGACAGGGTGGCGGCTACGAGCAGTACTTC. This gives the protein CASERQGGGYEQYF.

The chain couples TRBV29-1 to TRBJ2-7; 8 nucleotides match TRBD1. The CDR3 spans 12 residues. The germline CDR1 and CDR2 sequences are SQVTM and ANQGSEA. The V and J ends lost 7 bases and 0 bases, in that order; junction bases with no gene match: 2. DNA of the CDR3: TGCAGCGCAGGACAGGGCTCCTACGAGCAGTACTTC. The encoded protein is CSAGQGSYEQYF.

Concerning this clone: The same CDR3 is also encoded by other DNA sequences in this sample. J is TRBJ1-1 and V is TRBV12-3 or TRBV12-4; maybe TRBD1 (6 bases). The CDR3 runs to 13 residues. V was cut by 5 bases and J by 1 base, with 8 bases left in between. The CDR3: CASSRQENTEAFF. DNA of the CDR3: TGTGCCAGCAGTCGACAGGAGAACACTGAAGCTTTCTTT.

This chain links TRBV7-9 with TRBJ1-3; D not resolved. The length of the CDR3 is 15 residues. The germline CDR1 and CDR2 sequences are SEHNR and FQNEAQ (reference sequence). Between the trimmed V and J ends, which lost 2 bases and 1 base, there was a span of 9 bases. CDR3 loop: CASSLIVESGNTIYF. The CDR3 nucleotides are TGTGCCAGCAGCTTAATTGTTGAGTCTGGAAACACCATATATTTT.

In its sample, this clone was seen once. The chain has TRBV30 and TRBJ2-7, with D tentatively TRBD1 (6 bases). This CDR3 is built from 12 residues. V shed 1 base and J shed 3 bases, with 7 bases lying between them. Germline V lookup: CDR1 GTSNPN, CDR2 SVGIG (reference sequence). This chain's CDR3 is CAWSAGVYEQYF. Here the CDR3 DNA reads TGTGCCTGGAGTGCAGGGGTCTACGAGCAGTACTTC.

The CDR3 loop is CASSSPGQGAGSNQPQHF. The CDR3 DNA reads TGTGCCAGCAGCTCACCGGGACAGGGGGCCGGGAGCAATCAGCCCCAGCATTTT. J is TRBJ1-5 and V is TRBV5-5, with 12 nucleotides matching TRBD1. This CDR3 has 18 amino acids. CDR1 and CDR2 from the germline V gene are SGHKS and YYEKEE (reference sequence). V lost 3 bases and J lost 1; bases outside the gene matches: 8.

CDR3 sequence: CASSLSSGSGNTIYF. CDR3 bases: TGTGCCAGCAGCTTGTCCTCGGGCTCTGGAAACACCATATATTTT. The rearrangement uses TRBV7-3 and TRBJ1-3; D not certain. The V gene's germline CDR1 is SGHTA and CDR2 FQGTGA. The CDR3 consists of 15 residues. Trimming removed 3 bases at V and 0 bases at J, with 9 bases between.

CDR3 loop: CASSLGGKIGANVLTF. As DNA, the CDR3 is TGTGCCAGCAGCTTAGGAGGGAAGATAGGGGCCAACGTCCTGACTTTC. The chain has TRBV7-8 and TRBJ2-6, with D possibly matching TRBD2 (5 bases). This CDR3 is 16 amino acids long. Germline V gives CDR1 SGHVS, CDR2 FQNEAQ. Trimming left V 1 base short and J 4 bases short, with 11 bases between.

The V gene is TRBV19, the J gene TRBJ2-3; D is possibly TRBD2 (6 bases). V was pared by 2 bases and J by 6 bases, with 15 bases between. The CDR3 runs to 15 residues. Germline CDR1 is LNHDA and CDR2 is SQIVND (reference sequence). CDR3 sequence (DNA): TGTGCCAGTAGTATATCTGGGGGGTGGATGGATACGCAGTATTTT. Amino acid sequence: CASSISGGWMDTQYF.

This clone occurred once. The rearrangement joins TRBV5-1 to TRBJ2-7; TRBD2 matches 9 bases. The CDR3 runs to 14 residues. The junction had 2 bases not matched to a gene; V was cut back by 1 base and J by 3 bases. Germline lookup yields CDR1 SGHRS and CDR2 YFSETQ. The CDR3 sequence: CASSLNSGSYEQYF. CDR3 bases: TGCGCCAGCAGCTTGAATAGCGGGAGCTACGAGCAGTACTTC.

The CDR3 loop is CASSTSGTGGRDEQFF. The CDR3 DNA reads TGTGCCAGCAGTACATCCGGGACAGGGGGCAGGGATGAGCAGTTCTTC. This sequence joins TRBV28 and TRBJ2-1; 12 nucleotides match TRBD1. CDR3 length: 16 residues. V shed 5 bases, J shed 8 bases, and the junction held 10 bases outside the gene matches. Germline CDR1 MDHEN, CDR2 SYDVKM.

This chain joins TRBV4-2 and TRBJ1-6; D is unclear. The length of the CDR3 is 16 residues. Germline V gives CDR1 LGHNA, CDR2 YNFKEQ. Deletions cut 0 bases from V and 8 bases from J, with 14 bases between. The CDR3 DNA reads as TGTGCCAGCAGCCAAGAAATGGGCCCTACCTATTCACCCCTCCACTTT. Its protein is CASSQEMGPTYSPLHF.

The chain recombines TRBV15 with TRBJ1-5; D might be TRBD1 (6 bases). The CDR3 covers 14 residues. CDR1 LNHNV and CDR2 YYDKDF come from the germline V gene (reference sequence). Deletions cut 5 bases from V and 3 bases from J, with 11 bases between. DNA of the CDR3: TGTGCCACCAGCGGAAGGACAGTCAATCAGCCCCAGCATTTT. Translated: CATSGRTVNQPQHF.

The rearrangement links TRBV6-2 or TRBV6-3 to TRBJ1-6, with TRBD1 matching 7 bases. The length of the CDR3 is 15 residues. Trimming at V came to 2 bases and at J to 10 bases, leaving 8 bases not matched to a gene. CDR1 is MNHEY, CDR2 SVGEGT, per germline. Here the CDR3 DNA reads TGTGCCAGCAGTTACAGGCGACAGGGTGGATCACCCCTCCACTTT. Translated, it gives CASSYRRQGGSPLHF.

This chain connects TRBV11-3 to TRBJ2-5; 7 nucleotides line up with TRBD2. Germline loops: CDR1 SGHNT, CDR2 YENEEA. V dropped 5 bases and J dropped 1; count of bases not matched to a gene: 7. CDR3 length equals 15 residues. The CDR3 sequence is CASSPSGDLQETQYF. CDR3 bases: TGTGCCAGCAGCCCCAGCGGGGACCTCCAAGAGACCCAGTACTTC.

The chain is built from TRBV3-1 (or the pseudogene TRBV3-2) and TRBJ1-2, with D unresolved. The CDR3 runs to 19 residues. The germline CDR1 and CDR2 sequences are LGHDT and YNNKEL (reference sequence). Trimming left V 1 base short and J 6 bases short, with 27 bases between. This CDR3 reads CASSQVFGPPRGGLDGYTF. DNA of the CDR3: TGTGCCAGCAGCCAAGTATTTGGCCCACCTCGGGGAGGACTCGATGGCTACACCTTC.

The chain couples TRBV12-3 or TRBV12-4 to TRBJ2-1; 8 bases agree with TRBD2. The trim removed 6 bases at V and 13 bases at J, leaving 8 bases unmatched. This CDR3 contains 12 residues. CDR3 nucleotide sequence: TGTGCCAGCAGCCTTCAAGCGGGAGTACAGTTCTTC. Its translation: CASSLQAGVQFF.

J is TRBJ1-2 and V is TRBV30, with 8 bases aligning to TRBD1. Germline values: CDR1 GTSNPN, CDR2 SVGIG (reference sequence). CDR3 length: 13 residues. After removal of 1 base from V and 8 bases from J, the junction contained 6 bases not matched to a gene. The DNA of the CDR3 is TGTGCCTGGAGTGGACAGGGGTACGGCGGCTACACCTTC. It codes for CAWSGQGYGGYTF.

The rearrangement uses TRBV7-9 and TRBJ2-5, with a tentative D call TRBD2 (5 bases). V gave up 2 bases and J gave up 5 bases, with 6 bases separating them. Looked up from germline, CDR1 is SEHNR and CDR2 is FQNEAQ (reference sequence). This CDR3 is 12 amino acids long. CDR3 nucleotides: TGTGCCAGCAGCTTATCTAGCGAGACCCAGTACTTC. As protein: CASSLSSETQYF.

The chain joins TRBV30 to TRBJ1-2; unclear D gene. V lost 1 base and J 2 bases, leaving 8 bases between the germline ends. The CDR3 sequence is 13 residues long. Germline V gene lookup returns CDR1 GTSNPN and CDR2 SVGIG (reference sequence). The CDR3 reads CAWSGEGNYGYTF. The CDR3 DNA follows: TGTGCCTGGAGTGGGGAGGGAAACTATGGCTACACCTTC.

This rearrangement joins TRBV4-2 to TRBJ2-7, with D possibly being TRBD1 (6 bases). From germline, CDR1 is LGHNA and CDR2 YNFKEQ. This CDR3 is built from 16 residues. V lost 0 bases, J lost 2 bases, and 14 bases lay in between. The CDR3, as DNA: TGTGCCAGCAGCCAAGACGTAGGGACACCTACCTACGAGCAGTACTTC. Protein product: CASSQDVGTPTYEQYF.

The gene calls are TRBV11-1 and TRBJ2-1; D gene ambiguous. CDR3 size: 13 residues. From germline, CDR1 is SGHAT and CDR2 FQDESV (reference sequence). The ends were cut back, 5 bases at V and 8 bases at J, with 13 bases in the middle. The CDR3 nucleotides read TGTGCCAGCAGCCACGCTCCGGTCGATGAGCAGTTCTTC. Its translation is CASSHAPVDEQFF.

The chain is built from TRBV6-1 and TRBJ2-7; 7 nucleotides align to TRBD2. Losses at the gene ends were 1 base for V and 2 bases for J; bases not matched to a gene: 8. The germline V gene has CDR1 MNHNS and CDR2 SASEGT. The CDR3 contains 16 residues. Written as DNA, the CDR3 is TGTGCCAGCAGTGAAGTGGTCTCTAGCGGCCCCTACGAGCAGTACTTC. It is translated as CASSEVVSSGPYEQYF.

The chain recombines TRBV5-8 with TRBJ1-2, with D maybe TRBD1 (5 bases). The germline V gene has CDR1 SGHTS and CDR2 YDEGEE. V was clipped by 3 bases and J by 8 bases, with 26 bases between them. The CDR3 extends over 17 amino acids. This CDR3 reads CASSWGFRVQPPTGYTF. The DNA of the CDR3 is TGTGCCAGCAGCTGGGGTTTCAGGGTACAGCCCCCCACCGGCTACACCTTC.

This clone was seen just once. This sequence joins TRBV15 and TRBJ2-2, with D hard to call. CDR1 and CDR2 (germline): LNHNV, YYDKDF (reference sequence). The CDR3 totals 16 residues. The V end was cut by 0 bases, the J end by 4 bases, with 12 bases between. DNA of the CDR3: TGTGCCACCAGCAGAGATCGTCAGTACCCCACCGGGGAGCTGTTTTTT. Protein product: CATSRDRQYPTGELFF.

The sample holds one count of this clone. V and J are TRBV12-3 or TRBV12-4 and TRBJ1-2, with 7 positions matching TRBD1. The length of the CDR3 is 12 residues. The V and J ends lost 6 bases and 3 bases, in that order; junction bases with no gene match: 1. The CDR3 is CASSQGDYGYTF. In nucleotides, the CDR3 is TGTGCCAGCAGCCAGGGGGACTATGGCTACACCTTC.

This clone has a single count. This chain joins TRBV11-1 and TRBJ2-7; a possible D gene is TRBD2 (5 bases). Trimming took off 1 base at V and 1 base at J, with 8 bases between the two ends. Looked up from germline, CDR1 is SGHAT and CDR2 is FQDESV (reference sequence). The CDR3 is made up of 14 amino acids. The DNA for the CDR3 is TGTGCCAGCAGCTTAGGGACTGGTTCCTACGAGCAGTACTTC. Protein: CASSLGTGSYEQYF.